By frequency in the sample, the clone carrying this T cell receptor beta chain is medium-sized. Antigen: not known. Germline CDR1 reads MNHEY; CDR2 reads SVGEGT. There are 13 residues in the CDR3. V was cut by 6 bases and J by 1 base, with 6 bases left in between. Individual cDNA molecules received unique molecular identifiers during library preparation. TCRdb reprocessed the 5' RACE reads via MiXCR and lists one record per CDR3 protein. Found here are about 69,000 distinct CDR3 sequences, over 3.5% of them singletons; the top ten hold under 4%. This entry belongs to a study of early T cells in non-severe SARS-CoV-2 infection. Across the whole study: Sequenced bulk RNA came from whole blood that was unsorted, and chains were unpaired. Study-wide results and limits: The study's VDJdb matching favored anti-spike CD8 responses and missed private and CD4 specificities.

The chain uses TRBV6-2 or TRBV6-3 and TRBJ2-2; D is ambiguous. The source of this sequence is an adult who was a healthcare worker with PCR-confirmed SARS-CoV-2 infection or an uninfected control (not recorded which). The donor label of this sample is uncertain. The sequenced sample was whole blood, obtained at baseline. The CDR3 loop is CASREGNTGELFF. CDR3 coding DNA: TGTGCCAGCAGAGAAGGGAACACCGGGGAGCTGTTTTTT.